This TCR beta chain derives from a study of T cell responses to AZD1222 COVID-19 vaccine. Overall study findings and caveats: Reportedly, nearly half of unique spike TCRs recognized epitopes outside B.1.351/B.1.1.7 mutations.

Pooled together were second doses at about 4 or about 12 weeks. Profiled with immunoSEQ multiplex PCR; TCRdb holds only in-frame clones, not every one. The sample carries fewer than 120,000 clones, roughly 92% recorded once. About this clone itself: What it binds is not known.

Sequencing used peripheral blood, obtained 28 days after the second AZD1222 dose. This TCR was sampled from an adult who received the AZD1222 COVID-19 vaccine.

In nucleotides, the CDR3 is TGCGCCAGCAGTTCCTTTGACAGGAACTCCTACGAGCAGTACTTC. Translation gives CASSSFDRNSYEQYF. The V and J genes are TRBV23-1 and TRBJ2-7; D is perhaps TRBD1 (6 bases). TRBV23-1 belongs to the ORF category, with a function that is uncertain. The CDR3 covers 15 residues. Trimming removed 5 bases at V and 0 bases at J, with 14 bases between.